This TCR beta chain was found in a study of cytomegalovirus exposure and HLA in healthy donors. A multiplex PCR was run with 60 Vbeta primers and 13 Jbeta primers. TCRdb's table, derived via immunoSEQ multiplex PCR, lists solely in-frame clones and lacks some. In the table there are roughly 160,000 clones, around 80% of which are singletons. Germline CDR1 and CDR2: LNHNV and YYDKDF (reference sequence). Trimming removed 5 bases at V and 5 bases at J, with 19 bases between. The CDR3 runs to 16 residues. Of note for this clone: Its antigen remains unidentified.

Broader study findings: One cluster of highly shared sequence variants probably arose as a sequencing artifact. Cytomegalovirus-associated status was assigned to 150 or so TCR beta chains. The later analysis indicated that the majority of CMV-associated TCR beta chains appeared HLA-restricted.

This receptor was identified in a man aged 18 to 30 in good health and CMV-seropositive. Sequencing was performed on PBMCs. The chain recombines TRBV15 with TRBJ1-5, with a possible D match to TRBD1 (6 bases). Written as DNA, the CDR3 is TGTGCCACCAGCGTAACCGGGACATCGCGGGATCAGCCCCAGCATTTT. Its translation is CATSVTGTSRDQPQHF. Variable domain in full (rest from reference TRBV15 and TRBJ1-5): DAMVIQNPRYQVTQFGKPVTLSCSQTLNHNVMYWYQQKSSQAPKLLFHYYDKDFNNEADTPDNFQSRRPNTSFCFLDIRSPGLGDTAMYLCATSVTGTSRDQPQHFGDGTRLSIL.